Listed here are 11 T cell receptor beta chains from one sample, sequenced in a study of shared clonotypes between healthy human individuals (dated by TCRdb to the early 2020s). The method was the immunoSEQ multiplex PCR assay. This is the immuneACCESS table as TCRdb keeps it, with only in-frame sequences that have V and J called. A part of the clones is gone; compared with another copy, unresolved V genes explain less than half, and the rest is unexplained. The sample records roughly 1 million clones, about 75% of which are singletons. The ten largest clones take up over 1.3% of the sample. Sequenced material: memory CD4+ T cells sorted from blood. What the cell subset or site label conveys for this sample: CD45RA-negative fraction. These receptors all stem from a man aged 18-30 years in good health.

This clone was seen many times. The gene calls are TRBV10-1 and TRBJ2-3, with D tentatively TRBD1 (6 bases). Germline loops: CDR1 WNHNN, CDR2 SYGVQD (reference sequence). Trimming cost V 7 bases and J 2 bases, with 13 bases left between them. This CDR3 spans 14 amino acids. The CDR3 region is CASNQDSPTDTQYF. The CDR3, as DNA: TGCGCCAGCAATCAGGACAGCCCCACAGATACGCAGTATTTT.

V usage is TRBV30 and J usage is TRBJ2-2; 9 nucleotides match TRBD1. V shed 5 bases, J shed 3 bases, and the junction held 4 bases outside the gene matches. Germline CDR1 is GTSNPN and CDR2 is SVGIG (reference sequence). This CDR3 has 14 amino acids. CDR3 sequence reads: CAWGTGWDTGELFF. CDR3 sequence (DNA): TGTGCCTGGGGGACAGGGTGGGACACCGGGGAGCTGTTTTTT. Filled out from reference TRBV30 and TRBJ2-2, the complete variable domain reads SQTIHQWPATLVQPVGSPLSLECTVEGTSNPNLYWYRQAAGRGLQLLFYSVGIGQISSEVPQNLSASRPQDRQFILSSKKLLLSDSGFYLCAWGTGWDTGELFFGEGSRLTVL.

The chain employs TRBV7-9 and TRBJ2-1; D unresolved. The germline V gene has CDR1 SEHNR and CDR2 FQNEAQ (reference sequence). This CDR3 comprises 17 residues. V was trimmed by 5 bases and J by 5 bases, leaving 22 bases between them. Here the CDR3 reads CASSPKRLAEQNNEQFF. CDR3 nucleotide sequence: TGTGCCAGCAGCCCAAAACGTCTGGCAGAACAAAACAATGAGCAGTTCTTC.

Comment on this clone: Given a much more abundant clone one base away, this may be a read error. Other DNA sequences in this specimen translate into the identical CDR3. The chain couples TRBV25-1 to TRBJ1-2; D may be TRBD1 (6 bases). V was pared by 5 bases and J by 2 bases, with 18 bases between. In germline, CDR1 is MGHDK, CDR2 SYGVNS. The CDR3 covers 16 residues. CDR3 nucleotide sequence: TGTGCCAGCAGTCCCTCCTCCGGGCAGGGGAACTATGGCTACACCTTC. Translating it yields CASSPSSGQGNYGYTF.

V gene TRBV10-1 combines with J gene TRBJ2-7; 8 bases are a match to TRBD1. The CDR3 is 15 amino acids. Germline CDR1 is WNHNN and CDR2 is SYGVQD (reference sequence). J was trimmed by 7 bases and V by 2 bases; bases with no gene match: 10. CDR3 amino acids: CASSERGRDRKEQYF. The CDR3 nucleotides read TGCGCCAGCAGTGAGAGAGGCAGGGACAGGAAGGAGCAGTACTTC.

The DNA of the CDR3 is TGTGCCAGCACCCAACAGGGGGGTCAATTGCTGGGGAATGAGCAGTTCTTC. Encoded protein: CASTQQGGQLLGNEQFF. The chain combines TRBV5-6 with TRBJ2-1; 8 bases map to TRBD1. Per germline, CDR1 SGHDT and CDR2 YYEEEE. This CDR3 is 17 amino acids long. Losses at the gene ends were 6 bases for V and 7 bases for J; bases not matched to a gene: 18.

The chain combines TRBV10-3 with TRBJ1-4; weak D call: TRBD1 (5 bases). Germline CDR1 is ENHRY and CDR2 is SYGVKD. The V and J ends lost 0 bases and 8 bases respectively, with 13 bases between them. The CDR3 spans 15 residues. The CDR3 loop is CAISESAGLGEKLFF. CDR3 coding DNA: TGTGCCATCAGTGAGTCGGCGGGGCTCGGGGAAAAACTGTTTTTT.

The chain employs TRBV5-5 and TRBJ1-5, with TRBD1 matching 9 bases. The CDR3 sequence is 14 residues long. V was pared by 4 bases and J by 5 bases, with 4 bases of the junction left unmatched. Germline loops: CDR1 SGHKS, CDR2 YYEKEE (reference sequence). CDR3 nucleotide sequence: TGTGCCAGCAGCGTCGGACAGGGGCATCAGCCCCAGCATTTT. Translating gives CASSVGQGHQPQHF.

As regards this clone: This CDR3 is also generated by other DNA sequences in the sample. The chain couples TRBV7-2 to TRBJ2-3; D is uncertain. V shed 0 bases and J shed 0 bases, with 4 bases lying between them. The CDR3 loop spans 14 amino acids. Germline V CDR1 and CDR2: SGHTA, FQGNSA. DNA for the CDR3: TGTGCCAGCAGCTTAGCAGCTAGCACAGATACGCAGTATTTT. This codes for CASSLAASTDTQYF. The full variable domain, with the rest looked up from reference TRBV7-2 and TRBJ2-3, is GAGVSQSPSNKVTEKGKDVELRCDPISGHTALYWYRQSLGQGLEFLIYFQGNSAPDKSGLPSDRFSAERTGGSVSTLTIQRTQQEDSAVYLCASSLAASTDTQYFGPGTRLTVL.

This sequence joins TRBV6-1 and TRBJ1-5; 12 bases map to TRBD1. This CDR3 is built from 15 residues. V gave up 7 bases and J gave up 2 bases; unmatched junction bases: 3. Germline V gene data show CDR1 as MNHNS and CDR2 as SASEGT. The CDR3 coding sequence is TGTGCCAGCAAGGGACAGGGGGCCGGCAATCAGCCCCAGCATTTT. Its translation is CASKGQGAGNQPQHF.

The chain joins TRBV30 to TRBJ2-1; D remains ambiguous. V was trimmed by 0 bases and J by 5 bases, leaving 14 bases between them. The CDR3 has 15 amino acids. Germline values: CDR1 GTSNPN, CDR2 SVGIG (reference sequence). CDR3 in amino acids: CAWSVYQVNHNEQFF. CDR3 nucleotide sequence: TGTGCCTGGAGTGTATACCAGGTCAACCACAATGAGCAGTTCTTC.